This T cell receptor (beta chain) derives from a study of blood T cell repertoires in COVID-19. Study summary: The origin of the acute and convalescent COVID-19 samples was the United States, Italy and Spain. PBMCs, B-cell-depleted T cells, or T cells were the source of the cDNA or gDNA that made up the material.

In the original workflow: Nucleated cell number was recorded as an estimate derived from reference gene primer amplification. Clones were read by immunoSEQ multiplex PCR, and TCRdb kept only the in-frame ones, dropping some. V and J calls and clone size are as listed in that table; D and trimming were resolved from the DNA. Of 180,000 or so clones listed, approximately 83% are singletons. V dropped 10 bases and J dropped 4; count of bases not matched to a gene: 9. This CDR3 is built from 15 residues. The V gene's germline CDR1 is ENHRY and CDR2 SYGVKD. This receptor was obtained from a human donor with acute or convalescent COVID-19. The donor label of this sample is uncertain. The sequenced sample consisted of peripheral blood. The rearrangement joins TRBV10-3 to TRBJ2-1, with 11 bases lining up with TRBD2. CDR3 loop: CATGTSGAVYNEQFF. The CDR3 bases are TGTGCCACCGGGACTAGCGGAGCTGTTTACAATGAGCAGTTCTTC.